The sequence of this T cell receptor beta chain was determined in a study of blood T cells in healthy people across ages. Next came a second PCR, run for about 7 to 12 cycles, which used a sample-barcoded 5' primer along with a J-beta primer mix. Each cDNA was tagged by a template-switch adaptor containing 12 random nucleotides. MiXCR, applied by TCRdb to the 5' RACE reads, yields one record per CDR3 protein. This repertoire shows 600,000 to 850,000 distinct CDR3 sequences, 35% to 45% found once; its top ten account for 20% to 25%. Trimming pared 2 bases from V and 9 bases from J, leaving 10 bases between. The CDR3 contains 11 residues. Germline lookup yields CDR1 DFQATT and CDR2 SNEGSKA (reference sequence). The sample holds a few counts of this clonotype. Its antigen remains unidentified. Study-wide results and limits: The authors considered diversity estimates from one million T cells to be underestimates. Comparison with aged donors showed that long-lived donors had more naive CD4+ cells and higher diversity. Expanded clonotype shifts may have been confounded, as the donors had an unknown CMV status.

The sequence derives from an older woman in good health. Source material: blood. The chain employs TRBV20-1 and TRBJ2-5, with D perhaps being TRBD1 or TRBD2 (5 bases each). The DNA of the CDR3 is TGCAGTGCTAGATTCGGGGCCCCCCAGTACTTC. Translating it yields CSARFGAPQYF.